A selection of T cell receptor beta chains follows, all from one sample in a study of blood T cell repertoires in COVID-19. Using immunoSEQ multiplex PCR, the repertoire was profiled, and TCRdb retains in-frame clones only, with some absent. The data contain a few hundred thousand clones, under 90% of them singletons. Sequencing used PBMCs or T cells enriched from blood (not recorded which). These TCRs come from a woman aged 55 to 70 who had recovered from COVID-19. Each CDR3 is given with its conserved first and last residue. A D gene is named only where the DNA matches it firmly. The listing skips clone size in some rows; elsewhere it reads once, few, many or a size class.

d_call	v_call	clone_size	j_call	cdr3_aa	cdr3_nt
.	TRBV3-1/TRBV3-2	.	TRBJ2-5	CASSHGGVETQYF	TGTGCCAGCAGCCATGGGGGCGTAGAGACCCAGTACTTC
TRBD1	TRBV11-2	few	TRBJ1-1	CASSLAVRGDTEAFF	TGTGCCAGCAGCTTAGCAGTCAGGGGGGACACTGAAGCTTTCTTT
.	TRBV29-1	.	TRBJ1-2	CSVGREANYGYTF	TGCAGCGTTGGGCGGGAAGCTAACTATGGCTACACCTTC
TRBD1	TRBV5-5	.	TRBJ1-2	CASRQGTGGDYGYTF	TGTGCCAGCAGACAAGGGACAGGGGGGGACTATGGCTACACCTTC
TRBD1	TRBV5-6	.	TRBJ1-2	CASSLPGQGANYGYTF	TGTGCCAGCAGCTTACCGGGACAGGGGGCGAACTATGGCTACACCTTC
TRBD2	TRBV3-1/TRBV3-2	.	TRBJ2-7	CASSRVTSGSNEQYF	TGTGCCAGCAGCCGAGTAACTAGCGGGAGTAACGAGCAGTACTTC
TRBD2	TRBV9	once	TRBJ2-3	CASSVESSGRYTQYF	TGTGCCAGCAGCGTAGAGTCTAGCGGGAGGTATACGCAGTATTTT
TRBD2	TRBV15	.	TRBJ2-3	CATSRGGSAGVTDTQYF	TGTGCCACCAGCAGGGGGGGTTCGGCGGGGGTAACAGATACGCAGTATTTT
TRBD2	TRBV11-2	.	TRBJ2-1	CASSLDLGGRAINEQFF	TGTGCCAGCAGCTTAGATCTGGGCGGGAGGGCCATTAATGAGCAGTTCTTC
TRBD2	TRBV7-2	.	TRBJ2-3	CASSPGRPGGADTQYF	TGTGCCAGCAGCCCAGGTCGTCCGGGGGGTGCAGATACGCAGTATTTT
.	TRBV19	.	TRBJ1-2	CASSLHRGGYGYTF	TGTGCCAGTAGTCTCCATAGGGGGGGCTATGGCTACACCTTC
TRBD1	TRBV27	.	TRBJ1-1	CASSLSGTGAEAFF	TGTGCCAGCAGTTTATCCGGGACAGGGGCTGAAGCTTTCTTT
TRBD1	TRBV27	.	TRBJ2-7	CASGDRDYEQYF	TGTGCCAGCGGGGACAGGGACTACGAGCAGTACTTC
.	TRBV6-5	.	TRBJ1-6	CASTLGSSPLHF	TGTGCCAGCACTCTCGGTAGTTCACCCCTCCACTTT
TRBD1	TRBV28	.	TRBJ1-2	CASSVQGAVMRAGYTF	TGTGCCAGCAGCGTACAGGGGGCGGTTATGCGGGCTGGGTACACCTTC
TRBD2	TRBV5-1	.	TRBJ2-3	CASSLEPGGNPDTQYF	TGCGCCAGCAGCTTGGAGCCGGGGGGGAATCCAGATACGCAGTATTTT
.	TRBV2	.	TRBJ2-2	CASTRKRENTGELFF	TGTGCCAGTACAAGAAAACGGGAGAACACCGGGGAGCTGTTTTTT
TRBD2	TRBV10-2	few	TRBJ2-2	CASNPSGDTGELFF	TGCGCCAGCAACCCTAGCGGGGACACCGGGGAGCTGTTTTTT
.	TRBV25-1	.	TRBJ2-7	CASSGGLSSYEQYF	TGTGCCAGCAGTGGTGGTCTTAGCTCCTACGAGCAGTACTTC
TRBD1	TRBV28	.	TRBJ1-5	CASTNRGSNQPQHF	TGTGCCAGCACCAACAGGGGAAGCAATCAGCCCCAGCATTTT
TRBD1	TRBV6-1	.	TRBJ1-5	CASSEGSQGAEQPQHF	TGTGCCAGCAGTGAAGGCTCCCAGGGGGCTGAGCAGCCCCAGCATTTT
.	TRBV18	.	TRBJ2-3	CASTYTDTQYF	TGTGCCAGCACCTACACAGATACGCAGTATTTT
TRBD2	TRBV13	.	TRBJ2-3	CASSLRTRDTQYF	TGTGCCAGCAGCTTAAGGACTAGAGATACGCAGTATTTT
.	TRBV18	.	TRBJ2-1	CASSPSEGGSSYNEQFF	TGTGCCAGCTCACCTTCGGAGGGGGGGAGCTCCTACAATGAGCAGTTCTTC
.	TRBV2	.	TRBJ2-5	CASRVGLASETQYF	TGTGCCAGCAGGGTCGGTTTAGCGTCAGAGACCCAGTACTTC
.	TRBV11-3	.	TRBJ1-3	CASSLGGGTFVNTIYF	TGTGCCAGCAGCCTAGGAGGAGGGACTTTCGTAAACACCATATATTTT
.	TRBV7-9	.	TRBJ1-2	CASSFRGTHFNYGYTF	TGTGCCAGCAGCTTTCGAGGGACACATTTTAACTATGGCTACACCTTC
TRBD1	TRBV29-1	.	TRBJ2-3	CSAGQGRGTDTQYF	TGCAGCGCCGGACAGGGGCGAGGCACAGATACGCAGTATTTT
.	TRBV19	.	TRBJ2-7	CASSIDQGLSYEQYF	TGTGCCAGTAGTATAGATCAGGGTCTCTCCTACGAGCAGTACTTC
.	TRBV4-1	.	TRBJ2-7	CASSQHNSYEQYF	TGCGCCAGCAGCCAACACAACTCCTACGAGCAGTACTTC
.	TRBV27	few	TRBJ1-4	CASSFWANEKLFF	TGTGCCAGCAGTTTTTGGGCCAATGAAAAACTGTTTTTT
.	TRBV28	.	TRBJ1-6	CASSPPNSPLHF	TGTGCCAGCAGCCCTCCTAATTCACCCCTCCACTTT
.	TRBV12-5	few	TRBJ2-7	CASARSYEQYF	TGTGCTAGTGCCCGGAGCTACGAGCAGTACTTC
.	TRBV4-1	.	TRBJ1-5	CASSQVQGMRGNQPQHF	TGCGCCAGCAGCCAAGTTCAAGGAATGCGGGGAAATCAGCCCCAGCATTTT
TRBD1	TRBV28	.	TRBJ1-2	CATRDRAYGYTF	TGTGCCACCCGGGACAGGGCCTATGGCTACACCTTC
TRBD1	TRBV9	.	TRBJ1-5	CASSVGGQGGNQPQHF	TGTGCCAGCAGCGTGGGGGGACAGGGAGGTAATCAGCCCCAGCATTTT
.	TRBV9	.	TRBJ1-2	CASSVSLRANYGYTF	TGTGCCAGCAGCGTCTCCCTGAGGGCTAACTATGGCTACACCTTC
.	TRBV3-1/TRBV3-2	.	TRBJ2-5	CASSLGEGSYQETQYF	TGTGCCAGCAGCCTCGGAGAGGGTTCATATCAAGAGACCCAGTACTTC
.	TRBV7-6	.	TRBJ2-1	CASSDGYNEQFF	TGTGCCAGCAGCGACGGGTACAATGAGCAGTTCTTC
.	TRBV21-1	.	TRBJ2-5	CARGTDLQETQYF	TGTGCCAGAGGGACAGACCTCCAAGAGACCCAGTACTTC
TRBD2	TRBV18	.	TRBJ2-2	CASSVGLAQGGELFF	TGTGCCAGCTCCGTGGGACTAGCGCAAGGCGGGGAGCTGTTTTTT
TRBD1	TRBV18	.	TRBJ1-5	CASSPSQGEHQPQHF	TGTGCCAGCTCACCAAGCCAGGGGGAACATCAGCCCCAGCATTTT
.	TRBV6-1	.	TRBJ1-6	CASSEVGAQGYSPLHF	TGTGCCAGCAGTGAAGTAGGGGCTCAGGGGTATTCACCCCTCCACTTT
.	TRBV18	.	TRBJ1-2	CASSPGRGLNYGYTF	TGTGCCAGCTCACCGGGACGGGGGTTAAACTATGGCTACACCTTC
.	TRBV9	.	TRBJ1-3	CASSRTANSEGNTIYF	TGTGCCAGCAGCCGGACAGCCAACTCTGAGGGAAACACCATATATTTT
.	TRBV5-1	.	TRBJ2-5	CASSLGAGRETQYF	TGCGCCAGCAGCTTGGGTGCTGGGAGGGAGACCCAGTACTTC
TRBD1	TRBV9	.	TRBJ1-3	CASSTQGKWTGNTIYF	TGTGCCAGCAGCACACAGGGGAAATGGACTGGAAACACCATATATTTT